These 27 T cell receptor beta chains were sequenced from one sample in a study of control samples from healthy donors and cancer patients. Profiled with immunoSEQ multiplex PCR; TCRdb holds only in-frame clones, not every one. Of tens of thousands of clones listed, approximately 84% are singletons. Sequenced material: PBMCs. The receptors stem from a woman aged 45-59 years with lung cancer.

The chain carries TRBV30 and TRBJ1-1, with 7 positions matching TRBD1. The CDR3 totals 14 residues. Germline CDR1 and CDR2: GTSNPN and SVGIG (reference sequence). The J segment lost 4 bases and the V segment lost 0 bases, leaving 5 bases of the junction unmatched. CDR3 DNA sequence: TGTGCCTGGAGTGTCCCAGGGGGGGGCACTGAAGCTTTCTTT. This translates into CAWSVPGGGTEAFF.

This chain joins TRBV18 and TRBJ1-2, with 7 bases that match TRBD1. The CDR3 runs to 15 residues. Trimming took 2 bases from V and 0 from J; bases not matched to a gene: 3. Germline-derived CDR1 and CDR2 are KGHSH and LQKENI. The CDR3 reads CASSPNGQANYGYTF. CDR3 DNA: TGTGCCAGCTCACCAAACGGACAGGCTAACTATGGCTACACCTTC.

The chain uses TRBV11-2 and TRBJ1-6; D gene uncertain. Trimming removed 0 bases from V and 6 bases from J, with 9 bases in between. The CDR3 length is 15 residues. Per the germline V gene, CDR1 is SGHAT and CDR2 is FQNNGV. CDR3 protein: CASSLDVRVNSPLHF. CDR3 DNA sequence: TGTGCCAGCAGCTTAGATGTCCGGGTTAATTCACCCCTCCACTTT.

The chain joins TRBV7-9 to TRBJ1-2; no reliable D call. V lost 5 bases and J 5 bases, leaving 15 bases between the germline ends. Germline V CDR1 and CDR2: SEHNR, FQNEAQ (reference sequence). CDR3 length: 14 residues. Here the CDR3 reads CASSPVLEDYGYTF. DNA for the CDR3: TGTGCCAGCAGCCCAGTGCTTGAGGATTATGGCTACACCTTC.

The chain couples TRBV11-2 to TRBJ2-3, with D possibly matching TRBD1 (6 bases). CDR3 length: 14 residues. Germline V gene lookup returns CDR1 SGHAT and CDR2 FQNNGV. V was clipped by 5 bases and J by 4 bases, with 13 bases between them. CDR3 DNA sequence: TGTGCCAGCAGCCAGTACAGGGATCCAGATACGCAGTATTTT. Its translation: CASSQYRDPDTQYF.

This clone was counted between two and nine times. The V call is TRBV28, the J call TRBJ1-2; 7 nucleotides align to TRBD1. Germline-derived CDR1 and CDR2 are MDHEN and SYDVKM. The trim removed 5 bases at V and 4 bases at J, leaving 7 bases unmatched. There are 14 residues in the CDR3. The CDR3 reads CASSLQGWGYGYTF. As DNA, the CDR3 is TGTGCCAGCAGTCTACAGGGGTGGGGCTATGGCTACACCTTC.

V usage is TRBV5-6 and J usage is TRBJ1-3; 7 bases agree with TRBD1. The CDR3 sequence is 18 residues long. Per germline, CDR1 SGHDT and CDR2 YYEEEE. With V trimmed by 0 bases and J by 0 bases, 9 bases remained unmatched. CDR3 sequence (DNA): TGTGCCAGCAGCTTGGTCGGGACAGCGTATCTCTCTGGAAACACCATATATTTT. It specifies CASSLVGTAYLSGNTIYF.

This chain joins TRBV6-2 or TRBV6-3 and TRBJ2-7, with D possibly called TRBD1 or TRBD2 (5 bases each). This CDR3 contains 13 residues. The germline V gene encodes CDR1 MNHEY and CDR2 SVGEGT. Deletions cut 0 bases from V and 3 bases from J, with 6 bases between. CDR3 nucleotides: TGTGCCAGCAGTTACTCGGGGGTCTACGAGCAGTACTTC. This encodes CASSYSGVYEQYF.

This CDR3 reads CASSYSRRDTLNTGELFF. In nucleotides, the CDR3 is TGTGCCAGCAGTTACTCTCGCCGGGACACCTTGAACACCGGGGAGCTGTTTTTT. The chain employs TRBV6-2 or TRBV6-3 and TRBJ2-2, with D possibly being TRBD1 (6 bases). CDR1 is MNHEY, CDR2 SVGEGT, per germline. V gave up 0 bases and J gave up 1 base, with 15 bases separating them. The CDR3 loop spans 18 amino acids.

This chain joins TRBV6-6 and TRBJ1-2, with 12 bases lining up with TRBD1. The CDR3 spans 14 residues. V was pared by 10 bases and J by 4 bases, with 7 bases of the junction left unmatched. The germline V gene encodes CDR1 MNHNY and CDR2 SVGAGI (reference sequence). The CDR3 loop reads CATRDRGRFYGYTF. The CDR3 nucleotides read TGTGCCACTCGGGACAGGGGGCGATTCTATGGCTACACCTTC.

This chain uses TRBV7-9 with TRBJ1-6, with TRBD1 matching 9 bases. The CDR3 extends over 13 amino acids. The V segment lost 8 bases and the J segment 7 bases; nucleotides outside the gene matches: 3. In germline, CDR1 is SEHNR, CDR2 FQNEAQ (reference sequence). Here the CDR3 reads CASGDRENSPLHF. CDR3 DNA: TGTGCCAGCGGGGACAGGGAAAATTCACCCCTCCACTTT.

This sequence joins TRBV5-6 and TRBJ1-1; TRBD1 aligns across 9 bases. V was pared by 1 base and J by 5 bases, with 9 bases of the junction left unmatched. This CDR3 contains 16 residues. The germline V gene has CDR1 SGHDT and CDR2 YYEEEE. For the CDR3, the DNA is TGTGCCAGCAGCTTGCTCGGACAGGGGATAGAGACTGAAGCTTTCTTT. This sequence encodes CASSLLGQGIETEAFF.

The chain links TRBV3-1 (or the pseudogene TRBV3-2) to TRBJ1-6, with TRBD1 matching 7 bases. The germline V gene encodes CDR1 LGHDT and CDR2 YNNKEL (reference sequence). V lost 3 bases, J lost 7 bases, and 6 bases stayed unmatched. The CDR3 consists of 15 residues. CDR3 region: CASSQTDRKNSPLHF. The CDR3 nucleotides read TGTGCCAGCAGCCAGACGGACAGGAAGAATTCACCCCTCCACTTT.

This chain connects TRBV6-6 to TRBJ2-4; perhaps TRBD1 as D (6 bases). The V end lost 7 bases, the J end lost 0 bases, and 10 bases lay between the germline ends. The germline gives CDR1 MNHNY, CDR2 SVGAGI (reference sequence). CDR3 length: 14 amino acids. The CDR3 sequence: CASNRVLAKNIQYF. The CDR3 nucleotides read TGTGCCAGCAACAGGGTGCTAGCCAAAAACATTCAGTACTTC.

This sequence joins TRBV27 and TRBJ1-2, with D perhaps TRBD1 (6 bases). Germline CDR1 is MNHEY and CDR2 is SMNVEV (reference sequence). The CDR3 runs to 14 residues. V was cut by 1 base and J by 8 bases, with 14 bases left in between. DNA of the CDR3: TGTGCCAGCAGTTTATTGGGGGCGCATGAAGGCTACACCTTC. Encoded protein: CASSLLGAHEGYTF.

The chain carries TRBV27 and TRBJ2-6, with D possibly being TRBD1 (6 bases). The CDR3 contains 14 residues. V dropped 6 bases and J dropped 0 bases, with 6 bases sitting between them. The germline V gene encodes CDR1 MNHEY and CDR2 SMNVEV (reference sequence). The CDR3 sequence is CASSRGSGANVLTF. CDR3 DNA: TGTGCCAGCAGCAGGGGCTCTGGGGCCAACGTCCTGACTTTC. The whole variable domain, remainder taken from reference TRBV27 and TRBJ2-6, is EAQVTQNPRYLITVTGKKLTVTCSQNMNHEYMSWYRQDPGLGLRQIYYSMNVEVTDKGDVPEGYKVSRKEKRNFPLILESPSPNQTSLYFCASSRGSGANVLTFGAGSRLTVL.

The V call is TRBV18, the J call TRBJ1-3; no clear D. Germline CDR1 KGHSH, CDR2 LQKENI. This CDR3 spans 15 amino acids. Trimming took off 2 bases at V and 2 bases at J, with 10 bases between the two ends. CDR3: CASSPSGNAGNTIYF. As DNA, the CDR3 is TGTGCCAGCTCACCATCAGGAAATGCTGGAAACACCATATATTTT.

The chain is built from TRBV29-1 and TRBJ2-3; 9 bases agree with TRBD2. The V gene's germline CDR1 is SQVTM and CDR2 ANQGSEA. This CDR3 has 15 residues. The V gene end was trimmed by 4 bases and the J gene end by 7 bases; junction bases not matched to a gene: 12. This CDR3 is CSVAAGGLVLNTQYF. For the CDR3, the DNA is TGCAGCGTTGCAGCGGGGGGATTAGTTTTAAATACGCAGTATTTT.

V usage is TRBV6-5 and J usage is TRBJ1-1; TRBD1 matches at 10 bases. The CDR3 length is 15 residues. Germline V gene lookup returns CDR1 MNHEY and CDR2 SVGAGI. V shed 6 bases, J shed 3 bases, and the junction held 7 bases outside the gene matches. The CDR3 spells CASRGQGSGDTEAFF. In nucleotides, the CDR3 is TGTGCCAGCAGGGGACAGGGGAGCGGTGACACTGAAGCTTTCTTT.

V and J are TRBV14 and TRBJ1-2; D is undetermined. The CDR3 sequence is 13 residues long. From germline, CDR1 is SGHDN and CDR2 FVKESK. Trimming pared 0 bases from V and 8 bases from J, leaving 10 bases between. CDR3 DNA: TGTGCCAGCAGCCAAGAGGGGAGGTGGGGCTACACCTTC. It yields the protein CASSQEGRWGYTF.

The V gene is TRBV6-6, the J gene TRBJ1-2, with 8 nucleotides matching TRBD1. The CDR3 totals 13 residues. CDR1 is MNHNY and CDR2 is SVGAGI in the germline V gene (reference sequence). The J segment lost 6 bases and the V segment lost 6 bases, leaving 6 bases of the junction unmatched. CDR3 region: CASRSQGVDGYTF. For the CDR3, the DNA is TGTGCCAGCAGGTCACAGGGGGTAGATGGCTACACCTTC.

The chain has TRBV23-1 and TRBJ2-3; tentative D call: TRBD1 (6 bases). TRBV23-1 carries the ORF label, with uncertain function. The V end was cut by 2 bases, the J end by 6 bases, with 12 bases between. The CDR3 runs to 14 residues. CDR3 sequence reads: CASSQGGYLDTQYF. The CDR3, as DNA: TGCGCCAGCAGTCAAGGGGGCTATCTCGATACGCAGTATTTT.

The gene calls are TRBV7-2 and TRBJ1-2, with no clear D. The CDR3 consists of 12 residues. Germline V gene sequence: CDR1 SGHTA, CDR2 FQGNSA. The ends were cut back, 6 bases at V and 2 bases at J, with 7 bases in the middle. As DNA, the CDR3 is TGTGCCAGCAGTTTTCCAAACTATGGCTACACCTTC. Its translation: CASSFPNYGYTF.

The J gene is TRBJ1-6, the V gene TRBV13; TRBD1 agrees at 10 bases. Germline lookup yields CDR1 PRHDT and CDR2 FYEKMQ (reference sequence). CDR3 length: 15 residues. After removal of 4 bases from V and 4 bases from J, the junction contained 1 base not matched to a gene. In DNA, the CDR3 is TGTGCCAGCAGCTGGGGACAGGGGTATAATTCACCCCTCCACTTT. Translated, it gives CASSWGQGYNSPLHF.

CDR3 residues: CASSASGHSYEQYF. The CDR3 DNA is TGTGCCAGCAGCGCCTCGGGACACTCCTACGAGCAGTACTTC. The rearrangement links TRBV13 to TRBJ2-7; perhaps TRBD1 as D (6 bases). This CDR3 comprises 14 residues. Germline CDR1 reads PRHDT; CDR2 reads FYEKMQ (reference sequence). Deletions cut 5 bases from V and 0 bases from J, with 11 bases between.

The chain has TRBV6-2 or TRBV6-3 and TRBJ1-2, with a possible D match to TRBD1 (6 bases). The length of the CDR3 is 15 residues. Trimming pared 5 bases from V and 3 bases from J, leaving 16 bases between. Per the germline V gene, CDR1 is MNHEY and CDR2 is SVGEGT. The DNA of the CDR3 is TGTGCCAGCAGTGACATGAACAGGGTTGACTATGGCTACACCTTC. It is translated as CASSDMNRVDYGYTF.

The chain links TRBV28 to TRBJ1-2; no clear D gene. V lost 3 bases, J lost 3 bases, and 11 bases lay in between. The CDR3 totals 14 residues. The V gene's germline CDR1 is MDHEN and CDR2 SYDVKM. The CDR3 DNA sequence: TGTGCCAGCAGTTTGTCCCCGGGTTACTATGGCTACACCTTC. Its protein product is CASSLSPGYYGYTF.